The clone carrying this T cell receptor beta chain was detected a few times. The source of the sample is a study of T cells in Graves' hyperthyroidism and ophthalmopathy. The CDR3 has 15 residues. The V gene's germline CDR1 is GTSNPN and CDR2 SVGIG (reference sequence). V lost 8 bases and J lost 1; bases outside the gene matches: 9. The investigators amplified TCR beta CDR3 regions from RNA transcripts. During a first-round RT-PCR of the TCR CDR3, the HTBI primer set was used. TCRdb reprocessed the multiplex PCR reads via MiXCR and lists one record per CDR3 protein. The sample yields some 600,000 distinct CDR3 sequences, approximately 13% seen once.

The material sequenced was blood. The TCR originated in a woman aged 30 to 39 with Graves' hyperthyroidism that later progressed to Graves' ophthalmopathy. The V and J genes are TRBV30 and TRBJ2-2, with TRBD2 matching 8 bases. In nucleotides, the CDR3 is TGTGCCCGGGGGGGAGCAGCGGGGAACACCGGGGAGCTGTTTTTT. Its translation is CARGGAAGNTGELFF.